The sequence of this T cell receptor beta chain was determined in a study of early T cells in non-severe SARS-CoV-2 infection. Study-wide context: Bulk RNA from unsorted whole blood was sequenced; chains were unpaired.

The table lists this clonotype with many counts. Its antigen remains unknown. Regarding the study as a whole: Clonotype matching in VDJdb favored anti-spike CD8 responses and did not capture private and CD4 specificities.

This CDR3 region has 14 residues. Unmatched junction bases numbered 8, after V lost 3 bases and J lost 3 bases. Germline V CDR1 and CDR2: DFQATT, SNEGSKA (reference sequence). Individual cDNA molecules received unique molecular identifiers during library preparation. TCRdb re-called the 5' RACE reads through MiXCR, storing one row per CDR3 protein. The profile shows more than 65,000 distinct CDR3 sequences, around an eighth of them singletons. This receptor was obtained from an adult who was a healthcare worker with PCR-confirmed SARS-CoV-2 infection or an uninfected control (not recorded which). The specimen comprised whole blood, sampled at baseline. The rearrangement uses TRBV20-1 and TRBJ2-7; the match to TRBD1 covers 7 bases. The CDR3 here is CSASRDRRNYEQYF. CDR3 DNA sequence: TGCAGTGCTAGCCGGGACAGAAGAAACTACGAGCAGTACTTC.